This entry lists 8 T cell receptor beta chains sequenced from one sample in a study of blood T cell repertoires in COVID-19. The data were produced by immunoSEQ multiplex PCR, yet TCRdb's version contains in-frame clones alone and is incomplete. Seen here are about 120,000 clones, around 88% observed once, and the top ten hold about a tenth. Sequencing was performed on peripheral blood. The receptors were gathered from a man aged 50 or older with acute or convalescent COVID-19.

The genes are TRBV7-2 and TRBJ2-7, with a possible D match to TRBD2 (6 bases). Looked up from germline, CDR1 is SGHTA and CDR2 is FQGNSA. The V gene lost 5 bases and the J gene lost 2 bases, with 16 bases spanning the gap. This CDR3 has 15 amino acids. The CDR3: CASSLSRGLTYEQYF. Written as DNA, the CDR3 is TGTGCCAGCAGCCTGTCTAGGGGACTCACCTACGAGCAGTACTTC.

V usage is TRBV14 and J usage is TRBJ2-3, with D possibly TRBD2 on 5 matching bases. The V and J ends lost 4 bases and 4 bases respectively, with 18 bases between them. The CDR3 has 16 amino acids. Germline CDR1 SGHDN, CDR2 FVKESK. CDR3 DNA: TGTGCCAGCAGCCTCTTAGCGAATGCGGAGGCAGATACGCAGTATTTT. Its translation is CASSLLANAEADTQYF.

This clone was detected once. The V gene is TRBV15, the J gene TRBJ1-1, with D perhaps matching TRBD1 (6 bases). Deletions cut 5 bases from V and 3 bases from J, with 7 bases between. The germline V gene encodes CDR1 LNHNV and CDR2 YYDKDF (reference sequence). This CDR3 is built from 12 residues. DNA of the CDR3: TGTGCCACCAGCGGGACATACACTGAAGCTTTCTTT. As protein: CATSGTYTEAFF.

The chain uses TRBV10-2 and TRBJ1-6; the D is unclear. The CDR3 totals 16 residues. V lost 0 bases and J lost 0, with 6 bases in between. The germline V gene has CDR1 WSHSY and CDR2 SAAADI. CDR3 sequence (DNA): TGCGCCAGCAGTGAGTCGTTCAGCTCCTATAATTCACCCCTCCACTTT. The encoded protein is CASSESFSSYNSPLHF.

Remarks on this clone: Other DNA sequences in the sample encode the same CDR3. The chain links TRBV29-1 to TRBJ2-2, with D possibly TRBD2 on 7 matching bases. Trimming removed 6 bases from V and 3 bases from J, with 17 bases in between. Looked up from germline, CDR1 is SQVTM and CDR2 is ANQGSEA. CDR3 length equals 15 residues. The CDR3 DNA sequence: TGCAGCGTCCAGAGGGGGGGTCCGGACACCGGGGAGCTGTTTTTT. Translation gives CSVQRGGPDTGELFF.

The rearrangement links TRBV7-2 to TRBJ2-7, with a weak D call TRBD2 (5 bases). Germline assignment: CDR1 SGHTA and CDR2 FQGNSA. This CDR3 is built from 13 residues. V shed 3 bases and J shed 3 bases, with 9 bases lying between them. The CDR3 reads CASSLLGNYEQYF. CDR3 DNA: TGTGCCAGCAGCTTGCTCGGGAACTACGAGCAGTACTTC. Full variable domain (rest looked up from reference TRBV7-2 and TRBJ2-7): GAGVSQSPSNKVTEKGKDVELRCDPISGHTALYWYRQSLGQGLEFLIYFQGNSAPDKSGLPSDRFSAERTGGSVSTLTIQRTQQEDSAVYLCASSLLGNYEQYFGPGTRLTVT.

The rearrangement links TRBV28 to TRBJ1-5, with 7 bases aligning to TRBD1. The germline CDR1 and CDR2 sequences are MDHEN and SYDVKM. This CDR3 is built from 13 residues. Germline trimming cut 6 bases from V and 9 bases from J; bases unmatched to any gene: 8. The CDR3 reads CASSHDRVRPQHF. As DNA, the CDR3 is TGTGCCAGCAGCCATGACAGGGTTAGGCCCCAGCATTTT.

This chain connects TRBV5-1 to TRBJ1-1; no clear D. The V end was cut by 1 base, the J end by 0 bases, with 7 bases between. Per the germline V gene, CDR1 is SGHRS and CDR2 is YFSETQ. The CDR3 is made up of 14 amino acids. The CDR3, as DNA: TGCGCCAGCAGCTTGACCCAGATGAACACTGAAGCTTTCTTT. Translating it yields CASSLTQMNTEAFF.